These 27 T cell receptor beta chains were sequenced from one sample in a study of cytomegalovirus exposure and HLA in healthy donors (dated by TCRdb to the late 2010s). Receptors were amplified or captured by the immunoSEQ multiplex PCR assay. For the multiplex PCR, a mixture combining 60 forward primers for TCR Vbeta segments and 13 reverse primers for TCR Jbeta segments was used. TCRdb obtained this table from immuneACCESS and retained in-frame rearrangements with V and J assigned. These tables miss some clones; where compared with another copy, unresolved V genes account for less than half of the shortfall, and the remainder is unexplained. The sample contains about 160,000 clones, roughly 85% of them found a single time. The leading ten clones occupy approximately 2.3% of the sample. Sequences were obtained from PBMCs. The receptors were gathered from a man younger than 35 in good health and CMV-seropositive.

The chain is built from TRBV7-2 and TRBJ1-1; D is unresolved. Trimming left V 5 bases short and J 11 bases short, with 21 bases between. Germline values: CDR1 SGHTA, CDR2 FQGNSA. This CDR3 comprises 14 residues. CDR3 DNA: TGTGCCAGCAGCGACTTGGGAGTTCGATTAGGGGCTTTCTTT. The encoded protein is CASSDLGVRLGAFF.

The V and J genes are TRBV9 and TRBJ2-1; 10 nucleotides match TRBD2. CDR1 is SGDLS, CDR2 YYNGEE, per germline. The CDR3 runs 16 residues. With 0 bases clipped from V and 7 bases from J, the junction kept 7 bases outside the gene matches. CDR3 amino acids: CASSVVPSGGANEQFF. CDR3 bases: TGTGCCAGCAGCGTAGTCCCCAGCGGGGGGGCGAATGAGCAGTTCTTC. Full variable domain (missing parts from reference TRBV9 and TRBJ2-1): DSGVTQTPKHLITATGQRVTLRCSPRSGDLSVYWYQQSLDQGLQFLIQYYNGEERAKGNILERFSAQQFPDLHSELNLSSLELGDSALYFCASSVVPSGGANEQFFGPGTRLTVL.

The chain carries TRBV5-6 and TRBJ1-6, with 7 bases lining up with TRBD1. This CDR3 is built from 17 residues. V was clipped by 5 bases and J by 0 bases; unmatched bases: 8. CDR1 and CDR2 from the germline V gene are SGHDT and YYEEEE. This CDR3 is CASRRGRGDSYNSPLHF. DNA of the CDR3: TGTGCCAGCAGGAGGGGGCGCGGGGACTCCTATAATTCACCCCTCCACTTT. Variable domain in full (rest from reference TRBV5-6 and TRBJ1-6): DAGVTQSPTHLIKTRGQQVTLRCSPKSGHDTVSWYQQALGQGPQFIFQYYEEEERQRGNFPDRFSGHQFPNYSSELNVNALLLGDSALYLCASRRGRGDSYNSPLHFGNGTRLTVT.

The rearrangement links TRBV7-2 to TRBJ2-5; 7 positions agree with TRBD2. Germline CDR1 reads SGHTA; CDR2 reads FQGNSA. The trim removed 1 base at V and 1 base at J, leaving 3 bases unmatched. This CDR3 is 15 amino acids long. The CDR3 sequence: CASSLGGGLQETQYF. The CDR3 region has the DNA TGTGCCAGCAGCTTAGGCGGGGGACTCCAAGAGACCCAGTACTTC.

V is TRBV19 and J is TRBJ1-3, with 7 nucleotides matching TRBD1. CDR3 size: 16 residues. Germline trimming cut 8 bases from V and 4 bases from J; bases unmatched to any gene: 14. Germline V gene sequence: CDR1 LNHDA, CDR2 SQIVND (reference sequence). The CDR3 bases are TGTGCCAGTTCAACCGACAGGGAGAGTTTCGGAAACACCATATATTTT. Amino acid sequence: CASSTDRESFGNTIYF.

This chain joins TRBV2 and TRBJ2-3, with a weak D call TRBD1 (6 bases). CDR1 SNHLY and CDR2 FYNNEI come from the germline V gene. The CDR3 sequence is 14 residues long. V was shortened by 9 bases and J by 2 bases, with 15 bases between the two germline ends. CDR3 protein: CASLPGQNTDTQYF. CDR3 coding DNA: TGTGCCAGTCTTCCGGGACAAAACACAGATACGCAGTATTTT.

The V call is TRBV7-6, the J call TRBJ2-7; 9 nucleotides agree with TRBD1. This CDR3 contains 14 residues. Germline V lookup: CDR1 SGHVS, CDR2 FNYEAQ. V shed 5 bases, J shed 3 bases, and the junction held 5 bases outside the gene matches. The CDR3 sequence is CASSDGTGFYEQYF. Written as DNA, the CDR3 is TGTGCCAGCAGCGACGGGACAGGGTTCTACGAGCAGTACTTC.

The chain joins TRBV9 to TRBJ1-1, with D unresolved. Germline V gene data show CDR1 as SGDLS and CDR2 as YYNGEE. The CDR3 loop spans 15 amino acids. V lost 3 bases and J 0 bases, leaving 12 bases between the germline ends. The CDR3 region is CASSERPSLNTEAFF. The DNA for the CDR3 is TGTGCCAGCAGCGAACGACCTAGTTTGAACACTGAAGCTTTCTTT.

The chain combines TRBV30 with TRBJ2-7; TRBD1 matches 7 bases. The CDR3 consists of 13 residues. V was clipped by 1 base and J by 5 bases; unmatched bases: 5. CDR1 and CDR2 (germline): GTSNPN, SVGIG (reference sequence). CDR3 DNA: TGTGCCTGGAGTGCGACAGGGACCCACGAGCAGTACTTC. The encoded protein is CAWSATGTHEQYF.

This chain uses TRBV7-2 with TRBJ1-4, with 12 bases aligning to TRBD1. Germline V gives CDR1 SGHTA, CDR2 FQGNSA. Trimming cost V 5 bases and J 7 bases; bases outside gene matches: 5. The CDR3 loop spans 15 amino acids. CDR3 protein: CASSTGTGGGEKLFF. The DNA for the CDR3 is TGTGCCAGCAGCACCGGGACAGGGGGCGGTGAAAAACTGTTTTTT.

The gene calls are TRBV18 and TRBJ2-7, with D perhaps TRBD1 (5 bases). V lost 6 bases and J lost 6, with 18 bases in between. The germline CDR1 and CDR2 sequences are KGHSH and LQKENI. The CDR3 runs 14 residues. In DNA form, the CDR3 reads TGTGCCAGCTCTCCCGATAGGGGATCAAGCGAGCAGTACTTC. Its protein is CASSPDRGSSEQYF.

J is TRBJ2-7 and V is TRBV11-2; 11 nucleotides align to TRBD2. J gave up 1 base and V 1 base, and 3 bases lay outside the gene matches. The CDR3 has 16 residues. Looked up from germline, CDR1 is SGHAT and CDR2 is FQNNGV. CDR3 sequence reads: CASSLVLAGGSYEQYF. CDR3 nucleotide sequence: TGTGCCAGCAGCTTAGTGCTAGCGGGGGGTTCCTACGAGCAGTACTTC. The whole variable domain, remainder taken from reference TRBV11-2 and TRBJ2-7, is EAGVAQSPRYKIIEKRQSVAFWCNPISGHATLYWYQQILGQGPKLLIQFQNNGVVDDSQLPKDRFSAERLKGVDSTLKIQPAKLEDSAVYLCASSLVLAGGSYEQYFGPGTRLTVT.

CDR3 nucleotide sequence: TGTGCTAGTGGTTTGCGCGGGGGAACAGATACGCAGTATTTT. Translation gives CASGLRGGTDTQYF. V and J are TRBV12-5 and TRBJ2-3; 7 nucleotides agree with TRBD2. From germline, CDR1 is LGHNT and CDR2 FRNRAP. The ends lost 2 bases at V and 3 bases at J; junction bases unmatched: 2. This CDR3 spans 14 amino acids.

The chain has TRBV7-9 and TRBJ2-6; maybe TRBD1 (5 bases). Germline lookup yields CDR1 SEHNR and CDR2 FQNEAQ (reference sequence). The CDR3 loop spans 16 amino acids. Trimming left V 2 bases short and J 0 bases short, with 8 bases between. CDR3 DNA: TGTGCCAGCAGCTTAAGTAGGGGCTCTGGGGCCAACGTCCTGACTTTC. Residues: CASSLSRGSGANVLTF.

There are a few counts of this clone. Here the CDR3 DNA reads TGTGCCAGCAGCCGGACAGTTAACACTGAAGCTTTCTTT. Protein sequence: CASSRTVNTEAFF. V usage is TRBV7-9 and J usage is TRBJ1-1; tentative D call: TRBD1 (6 bases). The CDR3 covers 13 residues. The V gene lost 5 bases and the J gene lost 2 bases, with 9 bases spanning the gap. Germline CDR1 SEHNR, CDR2 FQNEAQ (reference sequence).

This clone was counted only a few times. This rearrangement joins TRBV9 to TRBJ1-1; D is undetermined. There are 14 residues in the CDR3. Looked up from germline, CDR1 is SGDLS and CDR2 is YYNGEE. Trimming removed 3 bases at V and 1 base at J, with 10 bases between. CDR3 DNA: TGTGCCAGCAGCGAGGGAGATGGGAACACTGAAGCTTTCTTT. Protein product: CASSEGDGNTEAFF.

The CDR3 nucleotides are TGTGCCAGCAGCTCGAGACAGAACTACGAGCAGTACTTC. Its protein is CASSSRQNYEQYF. The chain carries TRBV7-9 and TRBJ2-7; possible D gene TRBD1, 5 bases. Germline CDR1 SEHNR, CDR2 FQNEAQ (reference sequence). The CDR3 covers 13 residues. Deletions cut 4 bases from V and 3 bases from J, with 10 bases between.

This clone has just a few counts. The chain links TRBV7-8 to TRBJ2-7; possible D gene TRBD1, 6 bases. V gave up 1 base and J gave up 6 bases, with 13 bases separating them. This CDR3 is built from 14 residues. CDR1 is SGHVS and CDR2 is FQNEAQ in the germline V gene. CDR3 in DNA: TGTGCCAGCAGCTTAGTATCGACAGGCGGCGAGCAGTACTTC. Its protein product is CASSLVSTGGEQYF.

The CDR3 loop reads CASSQEGVEGSTIYF. The CDR3 DNA reads TGTGCCAGCAGCCAAGAGGGGGTGGAGGGGAGCACCATATATTTT. The chain joins TRBV4-2 to TRBJ1-3; perhaps TRBD1 as D (5 bases). Trimming shortened V by 0 bases and J by 9 bases, and 15 bases separated the two germline ends. Germline CDR1 is LGHNA and CDR2 is YNFKEQ. This CDR3 contains 15 residues.

This chain connects TRBV9 to TRBJ1-1, with 7 positions matching TRBD1. The CDR3 sequence is 18 residues long. Germline CDR1 and CDR2: SGDLS and YYNGEE. V gave up 0 bases and J gave up 1 base; unmatched junction bases: 12. The CDR3 DNA follows: TGTGCCAGCAGCGTAGGGGGGACAGACCTATCTGGGAACACTGAAGCTTTCTTT. Translating it yields CASSVGGTDLSGNTEAFF.

The gene calls are TRBV7-6 and TRBJ2-7; D perhaps matches TRBD1 (5 bases). CDR1 and CDR2 from the germline V gene are SGHVS and FNYEAQ. The CDR3 is 14 residues long. V was trimmed by 1 base and J by 3 bases, leaving 10 bases between them. The CDR3 reads CASSLDDSNYEQYF. The CDR3 DNA follows: TGTGCCAGCAGCTTAGATGACAGTAACTACGAGCAGTACTTC.

The V gene is TRBV7-2, the J gene TRBJ1-2; TRBD1 matches 7 bases. The CDR3 runs 17 residues. CDR1 and CDR2 from the germline V gene are SGHTA and FQGNSA. J was trimmed by 6 bases and V by 2 bases; bases with no gene match: 15. Written as DNA, the CDR3 is TGTGCCAGCAGCTTAATCCCAACAGGGGCGGGGGGGGATGGCTACACCTTC. Its protein is CASSLIPTGAGGDGYTF.

The V and J genes are TRBV5-4 and TRBJ2-1; possibly TRBD1 for D (6 bases). The CDR3 is made up of 13 amino acids. With 1 base removed from V and 5 bases from J, the gap between germline ends came to 7 bases. Germline CDR1 reads SGHNT; CDR2 reads YYREEE (reference sequence). Here the CDR3 reads CASSLQGNNEQFF. CDR3 bases: TGTGCCAGCAGCTTGCAGGGGAACAATGAGCAGTTCTTC.

Only a few counts were recorded for this clone. In DNA form, the CDR3 reads TGTGCCAGCAGCTCCACAGGGGGAGGTCAGCCCCAGCATTTT. Residues: CASSSTGGGQPQHF. V usage is TRBV2 and J usage is TRBJ1-5, with TRBD1 matching over 8 bases. Germline V gives CDR1 SNHLY, CDR2 FYNNEI. CDR3 length equals 14 residues. V shed 6 bases, J shed 6 bases, and the junction held 7 bases outside the gene matches.

The V gene is TRBV13, the J gene TRBJ1-1; D possibly corresponds to TRBD1 (5 bases). Germline lookup yields CDR1 PRHDT and CDR2 FYEKMQ (reference sequence). Trimming cost V 4 bases and J 6 bases, with 18 bases left between them. The CDR3 is 15 amino acids. The CDR3: CASSWSGDLGAEAFF. For the CDR3, the DNA is TGTGCCAGCAGCTGGTCGGGGGATTTGGGCGCTGAAGCTTTCTTT.

J is TRBJ2-1 and V is TRBV6-4, with a tentative D call TRBD1 (6 bases). This CDR3 spans 15 amino acids. CDR1 MRHNA and CDR2 SNTAGT come from the germline V gene. Trimming pared 3 bases from V and 6 bases from J, leaving 15 bases between. CDR3 sequence: CASSEEGGSGNEQFF. The CDR3 DNA sequence: TGTGCCAGCAGTGAGGAAGGGGGATCGGGCAATGAGCAGTTCTTC.

The chain links TRBV5-1 to TRBJ2-4, with 8 bases fitting TRBD2. The V gene's germline CDR1 is SGHRS and CDR2 YFSETQ. This CDR3 contains 13 residues. V was clipped by 0 bases and J by 13 bases; unmatched bases: 6. The CDR3 DNA is TGCGCCAGCAGCTTGGCGGGGGGGGATCTACAGTACTTC. Residues: CASSLAGGDLQYF.